Below, 19 T cell receptor beta chains from the same sample are listed, as sequenced in a study of cytomegalovirus exposure and HLA in healthy donors. Measured with immunoSEQ multiplex PCR; TCRdb has only the in-frame clones, and not every one. The sample holds some 330,000 clones, more than 80% seen once. Material for sequencing was PBMCs. The receptors stem from a young woman in good health and CMV-seronegative.

The J gene is TRBJ2-6, the V gene TRBV7-2; 13 bases align to TRBD2. The J segment lost 0 bases and the V segment lost 5 bases, leaving 4 bases of the junction unmatched. The germline CDR1 and CDR2 sequences are SGHTA and FQGNSA. The CDR3 extends over 18 amino acids. CDR3 protein: CASSLRLAGGSGANVLTF. CDR3 sequence (DNA): TGTGCCAGCAGCCTACGACTAGCGGGAGGCTCTGGGGCCAACGTCCTGACTTTC. The full variable domain, rest sourced from reference TRBV7-2 and TRBJ2-6, is GAGVSQSPSNKVTEKGKDVELRCDPISGHTALYWYRQSLGQGLEFLIYFQGNSAPDKSGLPSDRFSAERTGGSVSTLTIQRTQQEDSAVYLCASSLRLAGGSGANVLTFGAGSRLTVL.

This sequence joins TRBV5-1 and TRBJ2-1; 9 bases align to TRBD1. There are 16 residues in the CDR3. Germline CDR1 is SGHRS and CDR2 is YFSETQ. After removal of 0 bases from V and 6 bases from J, the junction contained 7 bases not matched to a gene. CDR3 region: CASSLAPGQGSNEQFF. Written as DNA, the CDR3 is TGCGCCAGCAGCTTGGCACCGGGACAGGGAAGCAATGAGCAGTTCTTC.

The V call is TRBV2, the J call TRBJ2-7; D is undetermined. V was cut by 3 bases and J by 2 bases, with 17 bases left in between. CDR1 and CDR2 (germline): SNHLY, FYNNEI. The CDR3 runs to 16 residues. This chain's CDR3 is CASSDLREARPYEQYF. In DNA form, the CDR3 reads TGTGCCAGCAGTGACCTCCGCGAGGCGCGTCCCTACGAGCAGTACTTC.

The rearrangement uses TRBV6-5 and TRBJ2-3; 7 nucleotides agree with TRBD1. With V trimmed by 2 bases and J by 2 bases, 4 bases remained unmatched. Germline CDR1 reads MNHEY; CDR2 reads SVGAGI. CDR3 length equals 15 residues. CDR3 amino acids: CASSYGTDPTDTQYF. The CDR3 DNA follows: TGTGCCAGCAGTTACGGGACAGACCCCACAGATACGCAGTATTTT.

The chain carries TRBV6-1 and TRBJ2-2, with D maybe TRBD2 (6 bases). Per the germline V gene, CDR1 is MNHNS and CDR2 is SASEGT. CDR3 size: 14 residues. The V gene lost 6 bases and the J gene lost 2 bases, with 10 bases spanning the gap. In DNA form, the CDR3 reads TGTGCCAGCAGGGGGAGGAGTAACACCGGGGAGCTGTTTTTT. Translation gives CASRGRSNTGELFF.

This chain connects TRBV6-5 to TRBJ1-1; D unclear. The CDR3 contains 13 residues. Trimming left V 6 bases short and J 3 bases short, with 11 bases between. CDR1 is MNHEY, CDR2 SVGAGI, per germline. The CDR3 DNA is TGTGCCAGCAGGAAGGGAGACTACACTGAAGCTTTCTTT. The encoded protein is CASRKGDYTEAFF.

The gene calls are TRBV28 and TRBJ2-3; unclear D gene. The CDR3 extends over 12 amino acids. The germline gives CDR1 MDHEN, CDR2 SYDVKM. Between the trimmed V and J ends, which lost 3 bases and 3 bases, there was a span of 4 bases. This CDR3 reads CASSFSTDTQYF. CDR3 DNA sequence: TGTGCCAGCAGTTTTTCGACAGATACGCAGTATTTT.

The rearrangement links TRBV4-3 to TRBJ1-4; perhaps TRBD1 as D (5 bases). The germline V and J ends were trimmed by 0 bases and 7 bases, with 9 bases remaining between them. Per the germline V gene, CDR1 is LGHNA and CDR2 is YSLEER. The CDR3 has 14 residues. This CDR3 is CASSQERTREKLFF. As DNA, the CDR3 is TGCGCCAGCAGCCAAGAACGGACACGTGAAAAACTGTTTTTT.

V and J are TRBV11-2 and TRBJ2-5; the D gene is possibly TRBD2 (6 bases). V dropped 8 bases and J dropped 5 bases, with 21 bases sitting between them. This CDR3 has 15 residues. Germline CDR1 reads SGHAT; CDR2 reads FQNNGV. CDR3 coding DNA: TGTGCCAGCCGTTCGGTTGTAGAGCGGGTGGAGACCCAGTACTTC. Amino acid sequence: CASRSVVERVETQYF.

The chain has TRBV2 and TRBJ2-3; TRBD2 aligns across 10 bases. The CDR3 spans 15 residues. The V segment lost 4 bases and the J segment 1 base; nucleotides outside the gene matches: 2. In germline, CDR1 is SNHLY, CDR2 FYNNEI. The CDR3 DNA follows: TGTGCCAGCAGTGGAGCGGGAGGGGGCACAGATACGCAGTATTTT. Encoded protein: CASSGAGGGTDTQYF.

This chain uses TRBV4-3 with TRBJ2-2; D is possibly TRBD2 (5 bases). There are 15 residues in the CDR3. The V and J ends lost 2 bases and 5 bases respectively, with 12 bases between them. Germline CDR1 reads LGHNA; CDR2 reads YSLEER. The CDR3 bases are TGCGCCAGCAGCCAAAAAGGGAGCCGAACCGGGGAGCTGTTTTTT. It translates to CASSQKGSRTGELFF.

This clone has just one count. This chain uses TRBV5-1 with TRBJ2-2; 10 bases are a match to TRBD2. The CDR3 length is 15 residues. V lost 1 base to trimming and J lost 6 bases; unmatched junction nucleotides: 3. From germline, CDR1 is SGHRS and CDR2 YFSETQ. CDR3 DNA sequence: TGCGCCAGCAGCTTGAATCTAGCGGGAGCCGGGGAGCTGTTTTTT. This codes for CASSLNLAGAGELFF.

The chain couples TRBV5-4 to TRBJ1-1, with 8 bases fitting TRBD1. The CDR3 is made up of 16 amino acids. Germline CDR1 SGHNT, CDR2 YYREEE (reference sequence). The trim removed 4 bases at V and 3 bases at J, leaving 11 bases unmatched. This chain's CDR3 is CASSRRNQGADTEAFF. The DNA for the CDR3 is TGTGCCAGCAGCCGGAGAAACCAGGGGGCCGACACTGAAGCTTTCTTT.

The J gene is TRBJ1-2, the V gene TRBV29-1; 8 nucleotides line up with TRBD1. With 7 bases clipped from V and 4 bases from J, the junction kept 11 bases outside the gene matches. The CDR3 spans 14 residues. Germline CDR1 and CDR2: SQVTM and ANQGSEA. The CDR3 spells CSAGGQGYGYGYTF. In DNA, the CDR3 is TGCAGCGCCGGCGGACAGGGATACGGCTATGGCTACACCTTC.

The genes are TRBV11-2 and TRBJ2-3; tentative D call: TRBD1 (5 bases). CDR3 length: 14 amino acids. Trimming shortened V by 5 bases and J by 2 bases, and 11 bases separated the two germline ends. Per the germline V gene, CDR1 is SGHAT and CDR2 is FQNNGV. The CDR3 DNA reads TGTGCCAGCAGCCCTAGACAGCTCACAGATACGCAGTATTTT. As protein: CASSPRQLTDTQYF. The full variable domain, rest sourced from reference TRBV11-2 and TRBJ2-3, is EAGVAQSPRYKIIEKRQSVAFWCNPISGHATLYWYQQILGQGPKLLIQFQNNGVVDDSQLPKDRFSAERLKGVDSTLKIQPAKLEDSAVYLCASSPRQLTDTQYFGPGTRLTVL.

This rearrangement joins TRBV6-6 to TRBJ2-1, with a weak D call TRBD2 (7 bases). The V end lost 7 bases, the J end lost 10 bases, and 20 bases lay between the germline ends. CDR3 length: 14 amino acids. Germline CDR1 is MNHNY and CDR2 is SVGAGI (reference sequence). The CDR3 nucleotides read TGTGCCAGCACCCCAGGGACGGGGGGCTGGGAGCAGTTCTTC. It specifies CASTPGTGGWEQFF.

As for this clone: Other DNA sequences in the sample encode the same CDR3. The rearrangement links TRBV5-1 to TRBJ2-7; no clear D. Germline V CDR1 and CDR2: SGHRS, YFSETQ. The CDR3 covers 12 residues. The V and J ends lost 3 bases and 3 bases respectively, with 7 bases between them. The CDR3 loop is CASSSSDYEQYF. The CDR3 DNA reads as TGCGCCAGCAGCTCGAGCGACTACGAGCAGTACTTC. Together with reference TRBV5-1 and TRBJ2-7, the CDR3 gives the full variable domain: KAGVTQTPRYLIKTRGQQVTLSCSPISGHRSVSWYQQTPGQGLQFLFEYFSETQRNKGNFPGRFSGRQFSNSRSEMNVSTLELGDSALYLCASSSSDYEQYFGPGTRLTVT.

The rearrangement links TRBV27 to TRBJ2-7, with TRBD2 matching 7 bases. The CDR3 has 14 residues. V lost 3 bases and J lost 4; bases outside the gene matches: 6. Germline lookup yields CDR1 MNHEY and CDR2 SMNVEV (reference sequence). The CDR3 spells CASSFRGDAYEQYF. CDR3 bases: TGTGCCAGCAGTTTCCGGGGGGATGCTTACGAGCAGTACTTC.

The J gene is TRBJ1-2, the V gene TRBV7-2; 8 nucleotides align to TRBD1. This CDR3 spans 13 amino acids. V dropped 6 bases and J dropped 8; count of bases not matched to a gene: 8. Germline CDR1 is SGHTA and CDR2 is FQGNSA. CDR3 residues: CASRGGQVDGYTF. Written as DNA, the CDR3 is TGTGCCAGCAGGGGGGGACAGGTTGACGGCTACACCTTC.